The source of this T cell receptor (beta chain) is a study of human T cells and chemical hapten exposure. Study background: Per-sample TCR yield variability stemmed mainly from small pooled library volume differences.

TCRdb reprocessed the RACE reads with MiXCR, giving one entry per CDR3 protein. The table lists some 170,000 distinct CDR3 sequences, approximately 20% of them singletons. Time point here: patch test 1, 2 weeks after DPC sensitization. Treatment specified: therapeutic diphenylcyclopropenone sensitization with weekly scalp DPC. Study-level findings and limits: Higher patch test scores went with higher counts of PT1 expanded TCRs. Unchanged with DPC sensitization were TCRs above 1 in 1000 frequency.

V gave up 4 bases and J gave up 3 bases, with 13 bases separating them. Germline-derived CDR1 and CDR2 are WSHSY and SAAADI. This CDR3 region has 15 residues. This clonotype occurred once. The antigen remains unidentified. This clonotype was obtained from a woman between 45 and 60 years old with alopecia areata. Some clones in this sample may be carry-over from other donors' samples. Material: whole blood, obtained in connection with sensitization to the hapten diphenylcyclopropenone (DPC). The V and J genes are TRBV10-2 and TRBJ2-1; D perhaps matches TRBD2 (6 bases). The CDR3: CASSVRAGIYNEQFF. The CDR3 DNA reads TGCGCCAGCAGTGTAAGGGCGGGAATCTACAATGAGCAGTTCTTC.